This T cell receptor (beta chain) was sequenced during a study of type 1 and type 2 diabetes patients (dated by TCRdb to the mid-2010s). Study-level background: Roughly 10 type 1 diabetes patients, a few type 2 diabetes patients and six or seven nondiabetic controls, all recruited in China, made up the cohort. Type 2 diabetes patients were used as a disease comparison group for the type 1 diabetes patients. TCRbeta libraries were sequenced paired-end on Illumina HiSeq 2000 or MiSeq instruments. Across the study, CD4+ and CD8+ T cells were positively selected from PBMCs using CD4 or CD8 MicroBeads on MACS columns. When approximately 22-cycle amplification was compared with approximately 25-cycle amplification, V gene usage looked similar, suggesting that primer efficiencies were similar and PCR bias was random. The study used high-throughput sequencing to profile TCRbeta repertoires and compare individuals with type 1 diabetes, type 2 diabetes and no diabetes. Altogether, around 19,000,000 paired-end reads were produced across the whole study.

This clonotype was detected only a few times. Its antigen is still unknown. No base quality information exists; no much larger clone differs at one position. Sequencing used an Illumina MiSeq. For TCRbeta CDR3 amplification, the template was genomic DNA taken from the sorted T cell subsets. Multiplex PCR with 30 forward and 13 reverse primers amplified the TCRbeta CDR3 region. AMPure XP beads were used to purify the PCR products, after which a second approximately 25-cycle PCR added indices and adaptors. Before sequencing, the libraries were purified from gel with the QIAquick Gel Extraction Kit. Under the source paper's analysis protocol: FLASH was used to merge paired-end reads, and IgBLAST was used to align the merged reads to IMGT V, D and J germline references. After reads whose alignment identity to germline references fell below 70% were discarded, roughly 10,000,000 reads remained study-wide. IMGT definitions were followed to assign CDR3 boundaries, reading frame and productivity. A highly-expanded clone was defined as any clone making up 1% or more of reads, and normalized Shannon entropy served as the measure of diversity. Unpaired two-tailed t-tests were used to test group differences in Shannon entropy. TCRdb ran its own pipeline on the public reads, namely fastp trimming at Q25 and MiXCR clone calling, and kept in-frame beta chains. Rows are combined by CDR3 protein, so each entry shows the most common genes and DNA. The V and J calls come from TCRdb's annotation, not from the publication. The sample profile shows some 250,000 distinct CDR3 sequences; roughly 48% of them were found once. Around 13% of the sample rests with the top ten.

All diabetic patients met standard classification criteria for type 1 or type 2 diabetes, with glucose and C-peptide assessed by WHO-recommended methods. Donors with other autoimmune diseases or infections within the previous four weeks were excluded. A roughly 10-milliliter sample of peripheral blood was drawn from every participant. LymphoPrep density separation was used to isolate PBMCs. A distance of 14 bases separates the germline ends of V and J, which lose 2 bases and 6 bases respectively. The CDR3 covers 16 residues, taking in both the cysteine and the phenylalanine. This entry keeps only the CDR3 DNA: 48 bases, framed from base 1. Study-wide conclusions, independent of this receptor: Type 2 diabetes patients had few highly-expanded CD4+ clones, median one, accounting for a median about 4% of reads. Study groups were not matched for age and gender, which possibly biased interpretation. V and J gene usage patterns of type 2 diabetes and control samples were highly correlated, averaging approximately 0.97 between samples. Type 2 diabetes repertoires showed high diversity, significantly greater than type 1 diabetes repertoires in both CD4+ and CD8+ T cells. Because only a limited number of T2D and control samples were sequenced, some T1D-only HECs might also appear in more T2D or control samples.

The sequenced material came from peripheral blood mononuclear cells (PBMCs). The V gene is TRBV12-3 or TRBV12-4 and the J gene is TRBJ1-6; TRBD1 is possibly the D segment (5 matching bases). This TCR derives from a man younger than 30 with type 2 diabetes. The bases read TGTGCCAGCAGTTTAATCCCGGGACTGATTAATTCACCCCTCCACTTT. It translates as CASSLIPGLINSPLHF.